The entry below gives a single T cell receptor (beta chain) sequence along with its context. There are 14 residues in the CDR3. V was pared by 6 bases and J by 4 bases, with 3 bases of the junction left unmatched. Per germline, CDR1 SNHLY and CDR2 FYNNEI. Authors' analysis steps: From reference gene primer amplification, estimates of nucleated cell counts were derived. Measured with immunoSEQ multiplex PCR; TCRdb has only the in-frame clones, and not every one. From that table come the V and J calls and clone size; the DNA was used to work out D and trimming. The profile shows fewer than 300,000 clones, approximately 86% of them singletons. This sample is part of a study of blood T cell repertoires in COVID-19. Study-wide context: Whether acute or convalescent, the COVID-19 samples came from the United States, Italy and Spain. Sample material is recorded as cDNA or gDNA derived from T cells, B-cell-depleted T cells, or PBMCs.

The sample consisted of peripheral blood. The receptor's source is a man younger than 35 with active or convalescent COVID-19. The chain combines TRBV2 with TRBJ2-2, with 9 bases identical to TRBD2. The chain's CDR3 is CASRGLAFTGELFF. The CDR3 nucleotides read TGTGCCAGCAGGGGACTAGCATTCACCGGGGAGCTGTTTTTT.